What follows are 9 T cell receptor beta chains derived from one specimen sequenced in a study of blood T cell repertoires in COVID-19. Clones were sequenced by immunoSEQ multiplex PCR, and TCRdb holds only the in-frame ones, with some missing. This sample carries about 150,000 clones, 75% to 85% of them seen once, and the ten largest clones take about 12%. The source material was peripheral blood. Receptors originate from an older woman with COVID-19, enrolled during active disease.

This clone was detected only once. The chain has TRBV3-1 (or the pseudogene TRBV3-2) and TRBJ1-1, with D unclear. Germline CDR1 and CDR2: LGHDT and YNNKEL (reference sequence). V was shortened by 0 bases and J by 1 base, with 9 bases between the two germline ends. This CDR3 has 15 amino acids. The CDR3 region has the DNA TGTGCCAGCAGCCAAGATCTCGTACAGAACACTGAAGCTTTCTTT. It specifies CASSQDLVQNTEAFF.

The gene calls are TRBV7-9 and TRBJ1-5; no clear D gene. V lost 1 base to trimming and J lost 7 bases, with 11 bases between them. CDR1 and CDR2 from the germline V gene are SEHNR and FQNEAQ (reference sequence). The CDR3 has 14 residues. The CDR3 region is CASSLEGWEQPQHF. The DNA of the CDR3 is TGTGCCAGCAGCTTAGAAGGTTGGGAGCAGCCCCAGCATTTT.

The rearrangement joins TRBV14 to TRBJ1-6; TRBD1 might be the D (5 bases). V gave up 0 bases and J gave up 6 bases, with 12 bases separating them. The CDR3 has 16 amino acids. In germline, CDR1 is SGHDN, CDR2 FVKESK. CDR3 protein: CASSQDQGLTNSPLHF. Here the CDR3 DNA reads TGTGCCAGCAGCCAAGATCAGGGACTGACTAATTCACCCCTCCACTTT.

This chain connects TRBV18 to TRBJ2-7; possibly TRBD1 for D (5 bases). This CDR3 is built from 15 residues. Germline V CDR1 and CDR2: KGHSH, LQKENI. Trimming took 1 base from V and 4 from J, leaving 14 bases between them. Here the CDR3 reads CASSPRAGLGYEQYF. Here the CDR3 DNA reads TGTGCCAGCTCACCACGAGCAGGGTTGGGGTACGAGCAGTACTTC.

The J gene is TRBJ2-5, the V gene TRBV5-1; possible D gene TRBD2, 5 bases. Germline lookup yields CDR1 SGHRS and CDR2 YFSETQ. There are 14 residues in the CDR3. The V and J ends lost 3 bases and 6 bases respectively, with 15 bases between them. CDR3 protein: CASSSGLGEQTQYF. The CDR3 nucleotides read TGCGCCAGCAGCTCGGGGTTGGGCGAACAGACCCAGTACTTC. Together with reference TRBV5-1 and TRBJ2-5, the CDR3 gives the full variable domain: KAGVTQTPRYLIKTRGQQVTLSCSPISGHRSVSWYQQTPGQGLQFLFEYFSETQRNKGNFPGRFSGRQFSNSRSEMNVSTLELGDSALYLCASSSGLGEQTQYFGPGTRLLVL.

V usage is TRBV7-3 and J usage is TRBJ1-2; 7 nucleotides agree with TRBD1. CDR1 and CDR2 (germline): SGHTA, FQGTGA. V trimming: 0 bases; J trimming: 10 bases; junction bases outside the gene matches: 2. The length of the CDR3 is 12 residues. The CDR3 is CASSLTGGAYTF. The CDR3 DNA is TGTGCCAGCAGCTTAACAGGGGGCGCCTACACCTTC.

This sequence joins TRBV9 and TRBJ1-2; 7 bases fit TRBD1. The V gene end was trimmed by 0 bases and the J gene end by 8 bases; junction bases not matched to a gene: 4. CDR3 length: 13 amino acids. CDR1 and CDR2 (germline): SGDLS, YYNGEE. The CDR3 sequence: CASSVAGGDGYTF. The CDR3, as DNA: TGTGCCAGCAGCGTAGCAGGGGGTGACGGCTACACCTTC. The variable domain in full, with the rest retrieved from reference TRBV9 and TRBJ1-2, is DSGVTQTPKHLITATGQRVTLRCSPRSGDLSVYWYQQSLDQGLQFLIQYYNGEERAKGNILERFSAQQFPDLHSELNLSSLELGDSALYFCASSVAGGDGYTFGSGTRLTVV.

The J gene is TRBJ1-2, the V gene TRBV20-1, with D hard to call. The CDR3 totals 11 residues. Trimming left V 2 bases short and J 6 bases short, with 7 bases between. Germline V gene lookup returns CDR1 DFQATT and CDR2 SNEGSKA (reference sequence). CDR3 DNA sequence: TGCAGTGCTAGACCCGGGGATGGCTACACCTTC. Amino acid sequence: CSARPGDGYTF.

This chain uses TRBV6-5 with TRBJ2-2, with a tentative D call TRBD1 (5 bases). Trimming stripped 0 bases from V and 4 bases from J, with 9 bases between. Looked up from germline, CDR1 is MNHEY and CDR2 is SVGAGI. This CDR3 is 15 amino acids long. The CDR3 nucleotides read TGTGCCAGCAGTTACTCTCAGGGCGGCACCGGGGAGCTGTTTTTT. This encodes CASSYSQGGTGELFF.